This T cell receptor (beta chain) came from a study of CD8+CD57+ T cells in acquired aplastic anemia. Study context: Sorted CD4+ plus CD8+ cells gave DNA averaging roughly 3 ug.

Germline V gene lookup returns CDR1 SGHTA and CDR2 FQGNSA. The ends were cut back, 6 bases at V and 3 bases at J, with 12 bases in the middle. The CDR3 is 13 residues long. Study-level points and caveats: Patients did not significantly differ from controls in CD8+ Simpson's diversity.

Comments on this clonotype: Its antigen remains unidentified.

Genomic DNA templated the TCR beta VDJ and CDR3 profiling. TCRdb called the reads again in MiXCR, with one record for every CDR3 protein. The sample includes approximately 200,000 distinct CDR3 sequences, about three fifths of them seen just once. The V and J genes are TRBV7-2 and TRBJ2-7; maybe TRBD1 (7 bases). Sequencing was carried out using sorted CD4+, CD8+, or CD8+CD57+ T cells (not recorded which) from PBMCs. This TCR was sampled from a human donor with severe aplastic anemia or a healthy control (not recorded which). In DNA form, the CDR3 reads TGTGCCAGCAGTTCGCAGGGGGGCTACGAGCAGTACTTC. Encoded protein: CASSSQGGYEQYF.